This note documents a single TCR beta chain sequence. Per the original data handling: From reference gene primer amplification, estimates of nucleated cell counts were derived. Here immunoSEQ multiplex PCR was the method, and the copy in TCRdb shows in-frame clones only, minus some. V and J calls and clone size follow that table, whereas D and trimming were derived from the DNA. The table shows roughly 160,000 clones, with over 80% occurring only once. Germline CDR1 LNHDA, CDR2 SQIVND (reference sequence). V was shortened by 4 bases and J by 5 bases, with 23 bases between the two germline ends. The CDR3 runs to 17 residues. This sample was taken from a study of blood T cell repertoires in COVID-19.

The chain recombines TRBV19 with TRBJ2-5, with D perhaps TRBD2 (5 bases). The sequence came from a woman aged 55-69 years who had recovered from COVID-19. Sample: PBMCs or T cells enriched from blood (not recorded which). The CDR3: CASSTWTGLWEGETQYF. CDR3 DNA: TGTGCCAGTAGTACCTGGACTGGCCTTTGGGAAGGGGAGACCCAGTACTTC.